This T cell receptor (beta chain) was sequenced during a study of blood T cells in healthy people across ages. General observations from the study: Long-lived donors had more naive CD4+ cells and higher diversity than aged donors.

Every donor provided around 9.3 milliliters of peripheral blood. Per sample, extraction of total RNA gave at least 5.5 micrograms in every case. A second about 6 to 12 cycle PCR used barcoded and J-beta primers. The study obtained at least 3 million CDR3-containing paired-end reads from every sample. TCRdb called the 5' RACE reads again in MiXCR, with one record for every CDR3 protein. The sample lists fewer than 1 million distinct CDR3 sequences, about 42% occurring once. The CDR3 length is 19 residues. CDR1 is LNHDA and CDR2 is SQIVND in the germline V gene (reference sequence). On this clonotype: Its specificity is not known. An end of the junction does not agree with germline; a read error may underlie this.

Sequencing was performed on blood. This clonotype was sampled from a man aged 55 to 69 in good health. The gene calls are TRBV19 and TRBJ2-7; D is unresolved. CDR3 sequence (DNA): TGTGCCAGTAGTCCGAAGTTCGGGTCATTCGTTACCTTCTCCTACGGGCAGTACTTC. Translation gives CASSPKFGSFVTFSYGQYF.